The rows below give T cell receptor beta chains drawn from one sample of a study of cytomegalovirus exposure and HLA in healthy donors. Generated by immunoSEQ multiplex PCR, the TCRdb table keeps only in-frame clones and is missing some. Of over 80,000 clones in the sample, around 84% are singletons; the top ten hold more than 20%. The sample was PBMCs. Every receptor here comes from a man between 18 and 35 years old in good health and CMV-seropositive. CDR3s include the opening cysteine and the closing phenylalanine or tryptophan. The D gene is left open where the match is weak. Clone size appears in some rows only: once, few, many, or a class for an expanded clone.

abundance	v_gene	j_gene	d_gene	CDR3aa	CDR3nt
-	TRBV5-1	TRBJ2-2	-	CASSLGGTLNTGELFF	TGCGCCAGCAGCTTGGGCGGGACTCTGAACACCGGGGAGCTGTTTTTT
-	TRBV25-1	TRBJ1-1	-	CASSELRGMNTEAFF	TGTGCCAGCAGTGAATTAAGAGGGATGAACACTGAAGCTTTCTTT
-	TRBV10-3	TRBJ2-3	-	CAIKGDRGTDTQYF	TGTGCCATCAAGGGGGATCGCGGCACAGATACGCAGTATTTT
once	TRBV4-1	TRBJ2-4	-	CASSPEVQFKNIQYF	TGCGCCAGCAGCCCAGAGGTTCAGTTCAAAAACATTCAGTACTTC
-	TRBV27	TRBJ2-3	TRBD1	CASTLDRDSHTDTQYF	TGTGCCAGCACTCTAGACCGGGACAGTCACACAGATACGCAGTATTTT
-	TRBV15	TRBJ2-5	-	CATSRVRAPGETQYF	TGTGCCACCAGCAGAGTCCGGGCCCCAGGGGAGACCCAGTACTTC
-	TRBV6-4	TRBJ1-2	-	CASSDSTGQTFVLAGYTF	TGTGCCAGCAGTGACTCCACAGGACAGACCTTCGTTTTAGCCGGCTACACCTTC
-	TRBV6-6	TRBJ1-4	-	CASSYSRGRSEKLFF	TGTGCCAGCAGTTACTCAAGAGGGAGGTCTGAAAAACTGTTTTTT
-	TRBV6-1	TRBJ1-5	TRBD1	CASSDPDRAYSNQPQHF	TGTGCCAGCAGTGACCCGGACAGGGCTTATAGCAATCAGCCCCAGCATTTT
-	TRBV30	TRBJ2-5	TRBD2	CAWSSSGTQETQYF	TGTGCCTGGAGTTCCAGCGGGACTCAAGAGACCCAGTACTTC
-	TRBV27	TRBJ1-1	-	CASSQGDTEAFF	TGTGCCAGCTCCCAAGGGGACACTGAAGCTTTCTTT
few	TRBV5-1	TRBJ1-5	TRBD1	CASSLTGESNQPQHF	TGCGCCAGCAGCTTAACAGGGGAGAGCAATCAGCCCCAGCATTTT
-	TRBV4-1	TRBJ2-3	TRBD2	CASSQDSPGGRTDTQYF	TGCGCCAGCAGCCAAGATTCCCCCGGCGGGAGAACAGATACGCAGTATTTT
-	TRBV27	TRBJ1-1	TRBD1	CASSLLGTGPLATEAFF	TGTGCCAGCAGCCTCCTCGGGACAGGGCCCTTGGCCACTGAAGCTTTCTTT
few	TRBV15	TRBJ2-1	-	CATSREPGHNEQFF	TGTGCCACCAGCAGAGAGCCAGGTCACAATGAGCAGTTCTTC
-	TRBV5-6	TRBJ2-4	TRBD2	CASSFGGEYIQYF	TGTGCCAGCAGCTTCGGGGGGGAGTACATTCAGTACTTC
-	TRBV6-1	TRBJ2-1	-	CASTPRGLYNEQFF	TGTGCCAGCACCCCCCGGGGACTGTACAATGAGCAGTTCTTC
few	TRBV10-3	TRBJ2-7	TRBD2	CAIRGLGDEQYF	TGTGCCATCAGGGGACTAGGAGACGAGCAGTACTTC
-	TRBV11-2	TRBJ2-7	TRBD2	CASSLTDSGSYEQYF	TGTGCCAGCAGTTTAACGGATAGCGGGAGCTACGAGCAGTACTTC
-	TRBV11-2	TRBJ1-2	-	CASGNYGYTF	TGTGCCAGCGGCAACTATGGCTACACCTTC
-	TRBV6-1	TRBJ2-7	-	CASSEQGATYEQYF	TGTGCCAGCAGTGAACAAGGGGCTACCTACGAGCAGTACTTC
once	TRBV27	TRBJ2-5	TRBD2	CASSRLLARQETQYF	TGTGCCAGCAGTAGACTACTAGCGCGGCAAGAGACCCAGTACTTC
-	TRBV5-1	TRBJ2-5	-	CASSLRAGRETQYF	TGCGCCAGCAGCTTGAGGGCGGGTAGGGAGACCCAGTACTTC
few	TRBV4-2	TRBJ2-2	TRBD2	CASSQETSGGTGELFF	TGTGCCAGCAGCCAAGAAACTAGCGGGGGCACCGGGGAGCTGTTTTTT
-	TRBV4-1	TRBJ2-3	-	CASSMDRDTQYF	TGCGCCAGCAGCATGGACAGAGATACGCAGTATTTT
-	TRBV19	TRBJ2-7	-	CASSIGVPSGTSSYEQYF	TGTGCCAGTAGTATTGGGGTCCCGTCCGGGACTTCATCCTACGAGCAGTACTTC
many	TRBV4-1	TRBJ1-2	TRBD1	CASSQVPGQNSYGYTF	TGCGCCAGCAGCCAAGTACCGGGACAGAACTCCTATGGCTACACCTTC
-	TRBV5-4	TRBJ1-1	-	CASSPQGRGNTEAFF	TGTGCCAGCAGCCCACAGGGTAGGGGGAACACTGAAGCTTTCTTT
-	TRBV9	TRBJ2-1	-	CASSVAQGGNEQFF	TGTGCCAGCAGCGTAGCTCAAGGGGGCAATGAGCAGTTCTTC
-	TRBV5-4	TRBJ2-5	TRBD2	CASSVGLAGVETQYF	TGTGCCAGCAGCGTCGGACTAGCGGGAGTTGAGACCCAGTACTTC
-	TRBV30	TRBJ2-3	TRBD2	CAWARLAGSNTQYF	TGTGCCTGGGCCCGACTAGCGGGGTCAAATACGCAGTATTTT
-	TRBV2	TRBJ2-1	-	CASSEPLQEQFF	TGTGCCAGCAGTGAACCCCTACAGGAGCAGTTCTTC
once	TRBV5-6	TRBJ2-3	-	CASSWGRTDTQYF	TGTGCCAGCAGCTGGGGGCGGACAGATACGCAGTATTTT
-	TRBV6-1	TRBJ1-5	-	CASSESFRGFYQPQHF	TGTGCCAGCAGTGAGTCTTTTCGGGGGTTCTATCAGCCCCAGCATTTT
-	TRBV20-1	TRBJ1-1	-	CSARGGAEAFF	TGCAGTGCTAGAGGGGGAGCTGAAGCTTTCTTT
-	TRBV28	TRBJ1-2	-	CASSPTTSYGYTF	TGTGCCAGCAGTCCGACTACCTCCTATGGCTACACCTTC
once	TRBV4-1	TRBJ2-2	-	CASSQRQVFTGELFF	TGCGCCAGCAGCCAGAGACAGGTGTTCACCGGGGAGCTGTTTTTT
-	TRBV28	TRBJ2-5	-	CASKSLGSETETQYF	TGTGCCAGCAAGTCATTAGGTAGCGAGACAGAGACCCAGTACTTC
-	TRBV4-1	TRBJ2-7	-	CASSWSRDISYEQYF	TGCGCCAGCAGCTGGAGCAGGGACATTAGCTACGAGCAGTACTTC
-	TRBV4-1	TRBJ2-4	-	CASSQAVLAKNIQYF	TGCGCCAGCAGCCAAGCGGTCCTAGCCAAAAACATTCAGTACTTC
-	TRBV7-9	TRBJ2-1	-	CASSRYNEQFF	TGTGCCAGCAGCCGCTACAATGAGCAGTTCTTC
once	TRBV27	TRBJ2-1	-	CASSFGGRYNEQFF	TGTGCCAGCAGTTTCGGGGGGCGTTACAATGAGCAGTTCTTC
-	TRBV5-6	TRBJ2-7	-	CASSFPGYSYEQYF	TGTGCCAGCAGCTTCCCGGGTTATTCCTACGAGCAGTACTTC
-	TRBV5-1	TRBJ2-3	TRBD2	CASSSSGTSSGWDTQYF	TGCGCCAGCAGCTCCTCCGGGACTAGCTCCGGTTGGGATACGCAGTATTTT
-	TRBV6-5	TRBJ2-2	TRBD1	CASSQGAGTGELFF	TGTGCCAGCAGCCAGGGGGCTGGCACCGGGGAGCTGTTTTTT
-	TRBV6-1	TRBJ1-1	-	CASSDGLWNTEAFF	TGTGCCAGCAGTGATGGCCTGTGGAACACTGAAGCTTTCTTT
-	TRBV27	TRBJ2-7	-	CASRAGTDYEQYF	TGTGCCAGCAGGGCGGGGACTGACTACGAGCAGTACTTC
-	TRBV7-9	TRBJ1-4	-	CASSKTANEKLFF	TGTGCCAGCAGCAAAACGGCTAATGAAAAACTGTTTTTT
-	TRBV19	TRBJ1-1	TRBD1	CASTRTGDMNTEAFF	TGTGCCAGTACCAGGACAGGAGATATGAACACTGAAGCTTTCTTT
-	TRBV6-1	TRBJ2-5	TRBD1	CASSELGGQGLETQYF	TGTGCCAGCAGTGAATTGGGGGGACAGGGCTTGGAGACCCAGTACTTC
-	TRBV7-9	TRBJ2-1	-	CASTGGNGQGAGHEQFF	TGTGCCAGCACCGGGGGGAATGGTCAGGGGGCCGGGCATGAGCAGTTCTTC
-	TRBV5-4	TRBJ1-1	-	CASSDKGGRRLAFF	TGTGCCAGCAGCGATAAGGGAGGCAGGCGACTTGCTTTCTTT